This record looks at one TCR beta chain sequence and its context. The record originates from a study of blood T cell repertoires in COVID-19. At the level of the study: Italy, Spain and the United States were the sources of the convalescent and acute COVID-19 samples. T cells, B-cell-depleted T cells, or PBMCs supplied cDNA or gDNA.

Authors' analysis steps: From reference gene primer amplification, estimates of nucleated cell counts were derived. Clones were sequenced by immunoSEQ multiplex PCR, and TCRdb holds only the in-frame ones, with some missing. The V and J calls and clone size were taken over from that table, and D and trimming were inferred from the DNA. Among about 130,000 clones, roughly four fifths were seen once, and the ten largest hold under 14%. From germline, CDR1 is SEHNR and CDR2 FQNEAQ (reference sequence). CDR3 length: 13 amino acids. Between the trimmed V and J ends, which lost 7 bases and 5 bases, there was a span of 12 bases.

The clonotype was recovered from a human donor in a cohort sampled during active COVID-19. The sample comprised peripheral blood. This chain joins TRBV7-9 and TRBJ1-3; D unresolved. CDR3 DNA: TGTGCCAGCATGAGTGCGAGGCGAAACACCATATATTTT. Its protein product is CASMSARRNTIYF. The complete variable domain, with remaining parts taken from reference TRBV7-9 and TRBJ1-3, reads DTGVSQNPRHKITKRGQNVTFRCDPISEHNRLYWYRQTLGQGPEFLTYFQNEAQLEKSRLLSDRFSAERPKGSFSTLEIQRTEQGDSAMYLCASMSARRNTIYFGEGSWLTVV.